This T cell receptor beta chain was captured by sequencing in a study of shared clonotypes between healthy human individuals. Unsorted PBMC samples were amplified in replicate PCRs containing approximately 300 ng DNA, some 30,000 T cell genomes. With ten immunoSEQ deep assay plates, unsorted PBMC DNA underwent sequencing. Assay: immunoSEQ multiplex PCR; the TCRdb copy retains only in-frame clones and omits some. The sample has a few hundred thousand clones; around 79% are singletons. Germline V gene data show CDR1 as SGHVS and CDR2 as FQNEAQ. Deletions cut 4 bases from V and 5 bases from J, with 17 bases between. The CDR3 extends over 15 amino acids. Donors included only healthy HIV-negative adults lacking recent acute infections or vaccinations. Only Caucasian adults living in Nashville, Tennessee served as donors.

The J gene is TRBJ2-5, the V gene TRBV7-8; D remains ambiguous. The clonotype originates from a woman in her forties in good health. Some clones in this sample may be carry-over from other donors' samples. Sequencing was carried out using PBMCs. CDR3 protein: CASSSPGGLRETQYF. The DNA for the CDR3 is TGTGCCAGCAGCTCCCCAGGCGGCCTTAGGGAGACCCAGTACTTC.